This T cell receptor (beta chain) appears in the sequencing data of a study of blood T cells in healthy people across ages. Background on the study: The template switching approach captured approximately one barcoded beta molecule for every two T cells. Study-level results: Compared with aged donors, long-lived donors showed fewer expanded clones, suggesting selection. Possibly, changes in expanded clonotypes were confounded because donor CMV status was unknown.

Donors were healthy Caucasian individuals from Russia aged roughly 6 to 90. Comments on this clonotype: What it recognizes is unknown.

Together with a sample-barcoded 5' primer, a J-beta primer mix was included in a second PCR lasting about 6 to 12 cycles. Via MiXCR, TCRdb re-called the 5' RACE reads, giving one row per CDR3 protein. The sample has more than 700,000 distinct CDR3 sequences, about half seen once. The sample consisted of blood. This TCR came from a man at least 80 years old in good health.

The CDR3 loop reads CASSFKGGTFPNEQFF. The DNA for the CDR3 is TGCGCCAGCAGCTTTAAGGGTGGGACTTTCCCCAATGAGCAGTTCTTC. The chain carries TRBV5-1 and TRBJ2-1; a weak D match, TRBD2 (6 bases). The CDR3 sequence is 16 residues long. Looked up from germline, CDR1 is SGHRS and CDR2 is YFSETQ. V was trimmed by 2 bases and J by 6 bases, leaving 18 bases between them.